This T cell receptor (beta chain) originates from a study of OX40 agonist ivuxolimab in advanced cancers. Study summary: Participants could have had prior anti-PD-1, anti-PD-L1 or anti-CTLA-4 therapy, and more than 35% had some. Three patients, one with hepatocellular carcinoma and two with cutaneous melanoma, responded partially.

TCRdb's table, derived via immunoSEQ multiplex PCR, lists solely in-frame clones and lacks some. The sample consists of approximately 44,000 clones, just under 95% of them appearing once. The table lists this clone with a count of one. V was trimmed by 6 bases and J by 0 bases, leaving 16 bases between them. The germline CDR1 and CDR2 sequences are MNHNY and SVGAGI (reference sequence). The CDR3 loop spans 16 amino acids. This material consisted of CD4+ or CD8+ T cells sorted from blood, taken in a trial of the OX40 agonist ivuxolimab. V usage is TRBV6-6 and J usage is TRBJ2-3; D remains ambiguous. The TCR originated in an adult with an advanced solid tumor such as melanoma, head and neck, liver or kidney cancer. The CDR3: CASSFLGRGSTDTQYF. CDR3 coding DNA: TGTGCCAGCAGCTTCCTCGGACGCGGAAGCACAGATACGCAGTATTTT.